A single T cell receptor beta chain is shown here with its context. Its specificity is unknown. The sample belongs to a study of early T cells in non-severe SARS-CoV-2 infection. TCRdb passed the 5' RACE reads through MiXCR, listing each CDR3 protein once. The sample has about 110,000 distinct CDR3 sequences; 11% are singletons. The CDR3 has 12 amino acids. CDR1 is DFQATT, CDR2 SNEGSKA, per germline (reference sequence). The V end lost 3 bases, the J end lost 5 bases, and 10 bases lay between the germline ends. Findings and caveats of the study: VDJdb-based matching was biased toward anti-spike CD8 responses and missed private and CD4 specificities.

The receptor comes from an adult who was a healthcare worker with PCR-confirmed SARS-CoV-2 infection or an uninfected control (not recorded which). Sequencing input: whole blood. This sequence joins TRBV20-1 and TRBJ2-5; D may be TRBD2 (6 bases). CDR3 DNA sequence: TGCAGTGCTAGTGTGGGGAGGGAGACCCAGTACTTC. This gives the protein CSASVGRETQYF.